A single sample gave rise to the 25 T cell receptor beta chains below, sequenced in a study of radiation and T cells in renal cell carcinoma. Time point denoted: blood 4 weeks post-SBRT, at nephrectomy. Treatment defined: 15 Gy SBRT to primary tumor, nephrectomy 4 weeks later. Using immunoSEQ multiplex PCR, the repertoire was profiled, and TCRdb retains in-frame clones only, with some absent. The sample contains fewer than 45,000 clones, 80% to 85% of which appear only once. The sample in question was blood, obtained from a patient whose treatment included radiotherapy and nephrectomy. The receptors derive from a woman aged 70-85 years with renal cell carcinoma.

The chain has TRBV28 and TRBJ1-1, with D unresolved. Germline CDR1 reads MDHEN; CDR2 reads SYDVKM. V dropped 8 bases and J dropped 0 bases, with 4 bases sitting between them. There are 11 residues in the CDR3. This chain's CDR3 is CASRMNTEAFF. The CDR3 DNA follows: TGTGCCAGCCGCATGAACACTGAAGCTTTCTTT.

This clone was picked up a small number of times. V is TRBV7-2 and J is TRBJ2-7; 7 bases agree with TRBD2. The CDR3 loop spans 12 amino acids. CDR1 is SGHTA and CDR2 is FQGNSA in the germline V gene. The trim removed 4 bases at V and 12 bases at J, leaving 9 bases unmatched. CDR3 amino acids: CASSSIRTRLYF. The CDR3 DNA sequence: TGTGCCAGCAGCTCGATCCGGACTAGGTTGTACTTC. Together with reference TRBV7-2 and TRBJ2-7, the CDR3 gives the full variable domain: GAGVSQSPSNKVTEKGKDVELRCDPISGHTALYWYRQSLGQGLEFLIYFQGNSAPDKSGLPSDRFSAERTGGSVSTLTIQRTQQEDSAVYLCASSSIRTRLYFGPGTRLTVT.

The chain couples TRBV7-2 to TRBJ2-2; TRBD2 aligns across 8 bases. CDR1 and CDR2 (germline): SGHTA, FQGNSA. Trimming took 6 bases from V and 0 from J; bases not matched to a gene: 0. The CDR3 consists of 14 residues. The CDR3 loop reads CASRAGANTGELFF. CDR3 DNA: TGTGCCAGCAGAGCGGGAGCGAACACCGGGGAGCTGTTTTTT.

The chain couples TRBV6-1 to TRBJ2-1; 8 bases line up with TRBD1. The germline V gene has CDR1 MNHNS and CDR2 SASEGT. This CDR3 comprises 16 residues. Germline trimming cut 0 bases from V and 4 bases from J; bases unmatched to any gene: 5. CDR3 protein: CASSEALDRGYNEQFF. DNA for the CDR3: TGTGCCAGCAGTGAAGCGCTTGACAGGGGTTACAATGAGCAGTTCTTC.

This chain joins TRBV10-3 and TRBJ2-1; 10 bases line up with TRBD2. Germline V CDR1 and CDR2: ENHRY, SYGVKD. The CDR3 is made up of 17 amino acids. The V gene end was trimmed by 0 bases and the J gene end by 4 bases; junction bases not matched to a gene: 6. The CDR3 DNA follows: TGTGCCATCAGTGAGTCAATAGCGGGGGGATTTTACAATGAGCAGTTCTTC. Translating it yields CAISESIAGGFYNEQFF.

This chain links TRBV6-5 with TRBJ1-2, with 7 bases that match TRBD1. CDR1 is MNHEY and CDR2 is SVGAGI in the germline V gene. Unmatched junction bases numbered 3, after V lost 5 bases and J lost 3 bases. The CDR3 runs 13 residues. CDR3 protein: CASSHGQDYGYTF. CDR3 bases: TGTGCCAGCAGTCACGGACAGGACTATGGCTACACCTTC.

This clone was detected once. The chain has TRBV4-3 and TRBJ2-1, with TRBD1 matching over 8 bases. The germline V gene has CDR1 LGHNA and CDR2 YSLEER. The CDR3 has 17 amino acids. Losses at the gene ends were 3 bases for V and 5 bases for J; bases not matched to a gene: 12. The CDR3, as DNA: TGCGCCAGCAGCCACGCCGCAGGGACAGGCCCCAACAATGAGCAGTTCTTC. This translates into CASSHAAGTGPNNEQFF.

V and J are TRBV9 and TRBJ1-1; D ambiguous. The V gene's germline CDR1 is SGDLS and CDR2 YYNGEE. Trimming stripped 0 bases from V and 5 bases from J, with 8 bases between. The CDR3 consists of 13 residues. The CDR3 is CASSVAKETEAFF. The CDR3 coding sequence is TGTGCCAGCAGCGTAGCTAAGGAGACTGAAGCTTTCTTT.

In DNA form, the CDR3 reads TGCAGCTCCCTGTCAGGGCTAGCGGAGCAGTTCTTC. Protein product: CSSLSGLAEQFF. The V gene is TRBV29-1, the J gene TRBJ2-1, with a tentative D call TRBD2 (6 bases). V was shortened by 8 bases and J by 10 bases, with 18 bases between the two germline ends. This CDR3 is built from 12 residues. Germline V gene sequence: CDR1 SQVTM, CDR2 ANQGSEA.

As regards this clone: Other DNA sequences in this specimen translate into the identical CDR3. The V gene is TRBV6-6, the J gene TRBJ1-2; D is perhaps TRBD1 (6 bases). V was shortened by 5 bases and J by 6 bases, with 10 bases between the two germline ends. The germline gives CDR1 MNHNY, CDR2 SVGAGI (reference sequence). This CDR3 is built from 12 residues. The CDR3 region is CASSPQGDGYTF. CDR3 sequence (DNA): TGTGCCAGCAGTCCACAGGGAGATGGCTACACCTTC.

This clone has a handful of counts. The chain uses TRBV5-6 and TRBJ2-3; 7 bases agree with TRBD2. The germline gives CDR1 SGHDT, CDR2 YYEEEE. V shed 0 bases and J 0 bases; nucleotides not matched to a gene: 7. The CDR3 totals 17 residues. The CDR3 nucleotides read TGTGCCAGCAGCTTGGCCGGGGCGGGGGATAGCACAGATACGCAGTATTTT. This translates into CASSLAGAGDSTDTQYF.

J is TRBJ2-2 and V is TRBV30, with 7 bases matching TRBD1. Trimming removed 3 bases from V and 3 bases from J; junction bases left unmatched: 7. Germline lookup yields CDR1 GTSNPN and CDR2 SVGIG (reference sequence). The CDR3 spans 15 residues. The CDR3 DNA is TGTGCCTGGAGACAAGGGGGCGAGGACACCGGGGAGCTGTTTTTT. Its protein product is CAWRQGGEDTGELFF.

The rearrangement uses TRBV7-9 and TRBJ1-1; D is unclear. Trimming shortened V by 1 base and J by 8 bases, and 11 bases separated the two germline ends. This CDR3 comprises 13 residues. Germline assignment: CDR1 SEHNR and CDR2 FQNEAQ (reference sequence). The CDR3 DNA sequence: TGTGCCAGCAGCTTAGAGGTGGCCCGGGAAGCTTTCTTT. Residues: CASSLEVAREAFF. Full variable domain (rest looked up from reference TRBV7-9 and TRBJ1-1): DTGVSQNPRHKITKRGQNVTFRCDPISEHNRLYWYRQTLGQGPEFLTYFQNEAQLEKSRLLSDRFSAERPKGSFSTLEIQRTEQGDSAMYLCASSLEVAREAFFGQGTRLTVV.

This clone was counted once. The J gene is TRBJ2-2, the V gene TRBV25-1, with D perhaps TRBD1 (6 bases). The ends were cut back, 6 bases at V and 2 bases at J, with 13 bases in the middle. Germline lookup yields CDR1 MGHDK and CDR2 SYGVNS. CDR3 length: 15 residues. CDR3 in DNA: TGTGCCAGCAGGAGGGACACGCTCAACACCGGGGAGCTGTTTTTT. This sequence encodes CASRRDTLNTGELFF.

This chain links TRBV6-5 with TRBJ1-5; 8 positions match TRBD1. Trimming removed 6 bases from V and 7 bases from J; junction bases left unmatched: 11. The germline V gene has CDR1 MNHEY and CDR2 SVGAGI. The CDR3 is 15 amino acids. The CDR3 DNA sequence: TGTGCCAGCAGACCCCTAGGACAGGGTCCCCAGCCCCAGCATTTT. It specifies CASRPLGQGPQPQHF.

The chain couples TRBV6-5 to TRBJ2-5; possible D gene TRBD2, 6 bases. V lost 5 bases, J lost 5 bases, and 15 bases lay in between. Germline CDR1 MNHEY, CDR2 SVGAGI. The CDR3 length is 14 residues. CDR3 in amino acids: CASSEEGIRETQYF. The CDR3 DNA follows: TGTGCCAGCAGTGAGGAGGGGATCCGGGAGACCCAGTACTTC.

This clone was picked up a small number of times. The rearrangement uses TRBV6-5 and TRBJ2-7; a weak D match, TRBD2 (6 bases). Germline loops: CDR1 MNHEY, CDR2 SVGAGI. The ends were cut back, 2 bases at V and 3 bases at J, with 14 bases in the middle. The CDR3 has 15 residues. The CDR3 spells CASSYQPGLNYEQYF. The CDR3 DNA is TGTGCCAGCAGTTACCAACCGGGACTCAACTACGAGCAGTACTTC.

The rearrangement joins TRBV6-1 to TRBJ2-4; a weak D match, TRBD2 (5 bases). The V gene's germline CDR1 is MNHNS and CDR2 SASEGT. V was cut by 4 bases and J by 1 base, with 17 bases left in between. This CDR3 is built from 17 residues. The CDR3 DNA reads TGTGCCAGCAGTGGGAGAGGAGGCTATAATGCCAAAAACATTCAGTACTTC. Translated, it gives CASSGRGGYNAKNIQYF.

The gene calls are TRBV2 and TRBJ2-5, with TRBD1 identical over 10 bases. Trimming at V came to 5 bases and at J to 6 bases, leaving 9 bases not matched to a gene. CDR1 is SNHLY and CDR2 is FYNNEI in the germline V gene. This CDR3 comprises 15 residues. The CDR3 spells CASSLSGTGEKTQYF. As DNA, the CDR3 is TGTGCCAGCAGTCTTTCGGGGACAGGGGAAAAGACCCAGTACTTC. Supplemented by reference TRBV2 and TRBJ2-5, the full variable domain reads EPEVTQTPSHQVTQMGQEVILRCVPISNHLYFYWYRQILGQKVEFLVSFYNNEISEKSEIFDDQFSVERPDGSNFTLKIRSTKLEDSAMYFCASSLSGTGEKTQYFGPGTRLLVL.

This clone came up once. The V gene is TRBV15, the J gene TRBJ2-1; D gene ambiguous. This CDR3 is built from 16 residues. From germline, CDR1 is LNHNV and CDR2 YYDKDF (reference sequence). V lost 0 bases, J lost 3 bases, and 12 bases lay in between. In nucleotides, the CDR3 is TGTGCCACCAGCAGAGATGTGGCGGCTTACTACAATGAGCAGTTCTTC. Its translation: CATSRDVAAYYNEQFF.

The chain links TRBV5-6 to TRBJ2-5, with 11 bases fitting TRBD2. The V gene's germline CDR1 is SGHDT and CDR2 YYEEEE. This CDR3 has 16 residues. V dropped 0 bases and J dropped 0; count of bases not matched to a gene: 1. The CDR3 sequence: CASSLGLAGNQETQYF. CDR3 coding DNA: TGTGCCAGCAGCTTGGGACTAGCGGGAAACCAAGAGACCCAGTACTTC. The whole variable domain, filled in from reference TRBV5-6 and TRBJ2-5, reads DAGVTQSPTHLIKTRGQQVTLRCSPKSGHDTVSWYQQALGQGPQFIFQYYEEEERQRGNFPDRFSGHQFPNYSSELNVNALLLGDSALYLCASSLGLAGNQETQYFGPGTRLLVL.

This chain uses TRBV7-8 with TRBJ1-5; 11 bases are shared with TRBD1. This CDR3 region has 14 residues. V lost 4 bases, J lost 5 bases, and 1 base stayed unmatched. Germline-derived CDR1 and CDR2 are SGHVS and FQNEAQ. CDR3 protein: CASSSDRGHQPQHF. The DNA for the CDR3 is TGTGCCAGCAGCTCGGACAGGGGGCATCAGCCCCAGCATTTT.

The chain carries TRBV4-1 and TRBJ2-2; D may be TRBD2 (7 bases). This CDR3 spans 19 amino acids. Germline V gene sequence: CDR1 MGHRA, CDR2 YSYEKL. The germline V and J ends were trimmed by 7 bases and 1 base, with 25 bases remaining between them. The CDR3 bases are TGCGCCAGCATGTCCGGGGGGCTAGTAACCCCTTTGAACACCGGGGAGCTGTTTTTT. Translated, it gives CASMSGGLVTPLNTGELFF.

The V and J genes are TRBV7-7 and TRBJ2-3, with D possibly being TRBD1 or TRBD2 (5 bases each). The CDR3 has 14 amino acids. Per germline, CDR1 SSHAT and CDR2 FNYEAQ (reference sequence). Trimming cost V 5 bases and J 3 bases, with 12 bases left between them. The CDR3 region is CASSHGTGTDTQYF. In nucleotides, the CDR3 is TGTGCCAGCAGCCACGGGACGGGGACAGATACGCAGTATTTT.

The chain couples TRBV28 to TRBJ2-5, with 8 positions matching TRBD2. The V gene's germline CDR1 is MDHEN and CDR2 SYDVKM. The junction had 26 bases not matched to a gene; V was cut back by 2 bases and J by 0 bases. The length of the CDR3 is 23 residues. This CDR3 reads CASSLVGAGKRELAEGYQETQYF. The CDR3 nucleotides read TGTGCCAGCAGTTTAGTCGGGGCCGGGAAGAGAGAACTAGCGGAGGGGTACCAAGAGACCCAGTACTTC. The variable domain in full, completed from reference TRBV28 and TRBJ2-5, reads DVKVTQSSRYLVKRTGEKVFLECVQDMDHENMFWYRQDPGLGLRLIYFSYDVKMKEKGDIPEGYSVSREKKERFSLILESASTNQTSMYLCASSLVGAGKRELAEGYQETQYFGPGTRLLVL.